The clone carrying this TCR beta chain was seen a few times. As yet, its antigen is unknown. This sample is drawn from a study of T-cell memory formation after mild COVID-19. About the study: Largely donor-specific TCR clusters were found. Whole-study results and caveats: Cross-reactive memory seemingly joined, as some responding clones were found in pre-infection memory.

TCRdb reprocessed the 5' RACE reads via MiXCR and lists one record per CDR3 protein. Seen here are 530,000 or so distinct CDR3 sequences, approximately 15% observed once, and the top ten hold approximately 8.1%. The receptor was isolated from an adult woman who had mild COVID-19 (a few samples of this study predate the infection). Cell type and time point are not known. The sequencing input was PBMCs or a T cell subset sorted from them (not recorded which).

The DNA of the CDR3 is TGTGCCAGCAGCCCCTCCCAAGCGGGAGTAGCCGAGCAGTACTTC. Protein product: CASSPSQAGVAEQYF. The chain is built from TRBV7-3 and TRBJ2-7; 8 bases match TRBD2. The CDR3 spans 15 residues. The J segment lost 6 bases and the V segment lost 5 bases, leaving 12 bases of the junction unmatched. Germline CDR1 SGHTA, CDR2 FQGTGA.